This entry lists 15 T cell receptor beta chains sequenced from one sample in a study of vaccination and CD4 T cells after COVID-19. Researchers used the Oncomine TCR Beta short-read assay to sequence DNA from cultured CD4+ T cells. In TCRdb, the PCR reads were re-called with MiXCR into one record per CDR3 protein. Of about 15,000 distinct CDR3 sequences detected, about two fifths appear once; the ten largest clones hold around 6%. No antigens are known for them. Treatment of the sample: approximately 9-day PBMC culture with coronavirus spike peptide pools or control peptides (ViraFEST assay). The sample here was CD4+ T cells from blood, cultured in vitro, taken before SARS-CoV-2 vaccination. The receptors were sampled from a human donor who had recovered from COVID-19.

The V and J genes are TRBV29-1 and TRBJ1-5; D is undetermined. The length of the CDR3 is 12 residues. CDR1 SQVTM and CDR2 ANQGSEA come from the germline V gene. Trimming took off 4 bases at V and 3 bases at J, with 7 bases between the two ends. The CDR3, as DNA: TGCAGCGTTGGCGGGGTCAATCAGCCCCAGCATTTT. Translated: CSVGGVNQPQHF.

This clonotype occurred a few times. V is TRBV28 and J is TRBJ1-2, with D unresolved. The CDR3 is 12 residues long. The V end lost 7 bases, the J end lost 2 bases, and 8 bases lay between the germline ends. From germline, CDR1 is MDHEN and CDR2 SYDVKM. The CDR3 DNA reads TGTGCCAGCATGGCCGGGAACTATGGCTACACCTTC. Its translation is CASMAGNYGYTF.

This clonotype was picked up a small number of times. V gene TRBV7-3 combines with J gene TRBJ2-5; 14 bases align to TRBD2. The CDR3 loop spans 17 amino acids. CDR1 and CDR2 (germline): SGHTA, FQGTGA. With 5 bases clipped from V and 5 bases from J, the junction kept 10 bases outside the gene matches. Written as DNA, the CDR3 is TGTGCCAGCAGCGCTTCCGGGACTAGCGGGGGAACTGAGACCCAGTACTTC. Amino acids: CASSASGTSGGTETQYF.

Note on this clonotype: One end of the junction does not line up with germline, which may come from a read error. CDR3 protein: CGLTSGQGDTQYF. The CDR3 bases are TGCGGCCTCACTAGCGGCCAGGGGGATACGCAGTATTTT. V usage is TRBV2 and J usage is TRBJ2-3, with TRBD2 matching 8 bases. This CDR3 comprises 13 residues. Germline values: CDR1 SNHLY, CDR2 FYNNEI. The variable domain in full, completed from reference TRBV2 and TRBJ2-3, reads EPEVTQTPSHQVTQMGQEVILRCVPISNHLYFYWYRQILGQKVEFLVSFYNNEISEKSEIFDDQFSVERPDGSNFTLKIRSTKLEDSAMYFCGLTSGQGDTQYFGPGTRLTVL.

A few counts support this clonotype. The chain links TRBV6-1 to TRBJ2-2, with unresolved D. In germline, CDR1 is MNHNS, CDR2 SASEGT. CDR3 size: 14 residues. V was clipped by 6 bases and J by 0 bases, with 8 bases between them. Here the CDR3 DNA reads TGTGCCAGCAGGCTACAACCGAACACCGGGGAGCTGTTTTTT. Encoded protein: CASRLQPNTGELFF.

This clonotype occurred a few times. The CDR3 nucleotides read TGTGCCAGCAGTGCGGTCGGTGAGGGGGAGCTGTTTTTT. Translating it yields CASSAVGEGELFF. This sequence joins TRBV25-1 and TRBJ2-2; D is unresolved. This CDR3 comprises 13 residues. Trimming cost V 4 bases and J 8 bases, with 11 bases left between them. CDR1 is MGHDK and CDR2 is SYGVNS in the germline V gene.

This clonotype was seen only once. The chain employs TRBV12-3 or TRBV12-4 and TRBJ2-3, with D possibly called TRBD1 or TRBD2 (5 bases each). Trimming removed 5 bases at V and 0 bases at J, with 18 bases between. The CDR3 loop spans 17 amino acids. The CDR3 sequence is CASSMGTGTESTDTQYF. CDR3 nucleotide sequence: TGTGCCAGCAGTATGGGTACCGGGACGGAAAGCACAGATACGCAGTATTTT.

This clonotype has just one count. The chain carries TRBV20-1 and TRBJ2-7, with 11 positions matching TRBD1. The CDR3 contains 16 residues. V was clipped by 2 bases and J by 4 bases; unmatched bases: 10. CDR1 and CDR2 from the germline V gene are DFQATT and SNEGSKA (reference sequence). DNA of the CDR3: TGCAGTGCTAGACCGGACCGGACAGGGGGCAGGTACGAGCAGTACTTC. Amino acids: CSARPDRTGGRYEQYF.

This chain joins TRBV7-9 and TRBJ2-3; TRBD2 is a possible D gene (7 bases). CDR1 and CDR2 (germline): SEHNR, FQNEAQ (reference sequence). V was pared by 4 bases and J by 5 bases, with 16 bases between. This CDR3 has 15 amino acids. The CDR3 region has the DNA TGTGCCAGCAGCTCCCGGGGGGCTGACATAGATACGCAGTATTTT. Translation gives CASSSRGADIDTQYF.

In the case of this clonotype: A read error may account for a junction end that differs from germline. The chain combines TRBV11-2 with TRBJ2-5; 7 nucleotides match TRBD2. The germline CDR1 and CDR2 sequences are SGHAT and FQNNGV. The CDR3 consists of 14 residues. The CDR3 coding sequence is TGTGCCAGCAGCTTGCGCCGGGGGGAAGAGACCCAGTACTTT. Its translation: CASSLRRGEETQYF.

The chain couples TRBV7-2 to TRBJ2-7, with a tentative D call TRBD2 (6 bases). Trimming took off 3 bases at V and 4 bases at J, with 10 bases between the two ends. The CDR3 extends over 13 amino acids. The germline V gene has CDR1 SGHTA and CDR2 FQGNSA. CDR3 DNA sequence: TGTGCCAGCAGCTTTCGGGGGTTTTACGAGCAGTACTTC. Amino acids: CASSFRGFYEQYF.

The rearrangement uses TRBV4-2 and TRBJ2-5; 8 nucleotides align to TRBD1. Trimming cost V 4 bases and J 0 bases; bases outside gene matches: 1. Per the germline V gene, CDR1 is LGHNA and CDR2 is YNFKEQ. The CDR3 is made up of 14 amino acids. DNA of the CDR3: TGTGCCAGCAGCCGGGACAGGTACCAAGAGACCCAGTACTTC. This encodes CASSRDRYQETQYF.

V usage is TRBV12-3 or TRBV12-4 and J usage is TRBJ1-2; a possible D gene is TRBD1 (5 bases). This CDR3 region has 13 residues. V was clipped by 3 bases and J by 7 bases, with 12 bases between them. The CDR3 region has the DNA TGTGCCAGCAGTTTGGGGGAAGGGAGTGGCTACACCTTC. It translates to CASSLGEGSGYTF.

The gene calls are TRBV11-2 and TRBJ2-3; 11 bases are shared with TRBD2. CDR3 length equals 19 residues. Trimming at V came to 6 bases and at J to 4 bases, leaving 18 bases not matched to a gene. The germline CDR1 and CDR2 sequences are SGHAT and FQNNGV. CDR3 loop: CASRLRGGRGLAGPDTQYF. The CDR3 DNA reads as TGTGCCAGCAGATTGCGAGGGGGTAGAGGACTAGCGGGTCCAGATACGCAGTATTTT.

This clonotype was seen only a few times. The chain employs TRBV19 and TRBJ1-5; no firm D call. This CDR3 comprises 16 residues. The V end lost 7 bases, the J end lost 0 bases, and 16 bases lay between the germline ends. The germline CDR1 and CDR2 sequences are LNHDA and SQIVND (reference sequence). CDR3 loop: CASNGARSFSNQPQHF. The CDR3 DNA sequence: TGTGCCAGTAATGGTGCCAGATCGTTTAGCAATCAGCCCCAGCATTTT. Looking up the rest from reference TRBV19 and TRBJ1-5 gives the full variable domain: DGGITQSPKYLFRKEGQNVTLSCEQNLNHDAMYWYRQDPGQGLRLIYYSQIVNDFQKGDIAEGYSVSREKKESFPLTVTSAQKNPTAFYLCASNGARSFSNQPQHFGDGTRLSIL.